This entry lists 28 T cell receptor beta chains sequenced from one sample in a study of cytomegalovirus exposure and HLA in healthy donors. This PCR relied on a set of 60 Vbeta primers and 13 Jbeta primers. Assay: immunoSEQ multiplex PCR; the TCRdb copy retains only in-frame clones and omits some. The record lists 63,000 or so clones, of which the ten most abundant hold around 15%. Material for sequencing was PBMCs. These receptors originate from a boy between 10 and 17 years old in good health and CMV-seronegative.

The chain combines TRBV19 with TRBJ1-1; 11 bases align to TRBD1. CDR1 is LNHDA, CDR2 SQIVND, per germline (reference sequence). This CDR3 spans 17 amino acids. The trim removed 6 bases at V and 0 bases at J, leaving 9 bases unmatched. The CDR3 DNA reads as TGTGCCAGTAGACCTCGGGACAGGGGGGAGATGAACACTGAAGCTTTCTTT. Translated, it gives CASRPRDRGEMNTEAFF.

V usage is TRBV6-1 and J usage is TRBJ2-6; no clear D. The germline V gene has CDR1 MNHNS and CDR2 SASEGT. CDR3 length: 14 amino acids. V gave up 3 bases and J gave up 2 bases, with 5 bases separating them. The CDR3 is CASSEGTGANVLTF. The CDR3 DNA reads as TGTGCCAGCAGTGAGGGCACTGGGGCCAACGTCCTGACTTTC.

The chain couples TRBV5-6 to TRBJ1-6; possible D gene TRBD1, 6 bases. This CDR3 spans 14 amino acids. Trimming left V 2 bases short and J 7 bases short, with 10 bases between. Germline CDR1 SGHDT, CDR2 YYEEEE. DNA for the CDR3: TGTGCCAGCAGCTTAGATACAGGGAATTCACCCCTCCACTTT. Its translation: CASSLDTGNSPLHF.

CDR3 region: CASRMESNYGYTF. The CDR3 DNA is TGTGCCAGCAGGATGGAGTCAAACTATGGCTACACCTTC. The J gene is TRBJ1-2, the V gene TRBV2; unclear D gene. The V end lost 6 bases, the J end lost 2 bases, and 10 bases lay between the germline ends. Germline assignment: CDR1 SNHLY and CDR2 FYNNEI. This CDR3 spans 13 amino acids.

This chain uses TRBV6-5 with TRBJ1-2; 7 bases fit TRBD1. After removal of 1 base from V and 3 bases from J, the junction contained 2 bases not matched to a gene. Germline V gene sequence: CDR1 MNHEY, CDR2 SVGAGI. The CDR3 runs 14 residues. CDR3 in amino acids: CASSYFGQDYGYTF. The CDR3 DNA sequence: TGTGCCAGCAGTTACTTCGGACAGGACTATGGCTACACCTTC.

This chain joins TRBV7-3 and TRBJ2-2, with TRBD1 as a possible D gene (5 bases). Germline lookup yields CDR1 SGHTA and CDR2 FQGTGA. V was shortened by 5 bases and J by 1 base, with 11 bases between the two germline ends. The CDR3 sequence is 15 residues long. The CDR3 sequence is CASSGFGQNTGELFF. CDR3 in DNA: TGTGCCAGCAGCGGGTTCGGACAGAACACCGGGGAGCTGTTTTTT.

The CDR3 spells CASSPTVSSYEQYF. CDR3 nucleotides: TGCGCCAGCAGCCCGACAGTGAGCTCCTACGAGCAGTACTTC. The chain employs TRBV4-3 and TRBJ2-7; D is perhaps TRBD1 (5 bases). In germline, CDR1 is LGHNA, CDR2 YSLEER. The V and J ends lost 4 bases and 0 bases respectively, with 10 bases between them. This CDR3 has 14 residues.

The V call is TRBV30, the J call TRBJ1-5, with D uncertain. CDR1 and CDR2 from the germline V gene are GTSNPN and SVGIG (reference sequence). The CDR3 runs 15 residues. Trimming cost V 4 bases and J 2 bases, with 15 bases left between them. The CDR3: CAWKRPGGGNQPQHF. The CDR3 DNA is TGTGCCTGGAAACGGCCAGGAGGCGGCAATCAGCCCCAGCATTTT.

The chain has TRBV20-1 and TRBJ1-2, with D possibly matching TRBD1 (5 bases). This CDR3 contains 11 residues. Germline CDR1 DFQATT, CDR2 SNEGSKA (reference sequence). The CDR3 bases are TGCAGGGGTGGGGGAGGCTATGGCTACACCTTC. Its translation is CRGGGGYGYTF.

The chain combines TRBV10-1 with TRBJ2-1; D might be TRBD1 (5 bases). Trimming pared 0 bases from V and 5 bases from J, leaving 11 bases between. Germline assignment: CDR1 WNHNN and CDR2 SYGVQD (reference sequence). CDR3 length: 15 residues. The CDR3: CASSESRAGHNEQFF. DNA of the CDR3: TGCGCCAGCAGTGAGTCTAGGGCAGGGCACAATGAGCAGTTCTTC.

V gene TRBV14 combines with J gene TRBJ2-5; the D gene is possibly TRBD2 (5 bases). Germline V lookup: CDR1 SGHDN, CDR2 FVKESK. With 1 base removed from V and 14 bases from J, the gap between germline ends came to 17 bases. The CDR3 spans 13 residues. The CDR3 reads CASSQAGLTKEYF. The CDR3 nucleotides read TGTGCCAGCAGCCAAGCTGGACTCACCAAGGAATACTTC.

The chain is built from TRBV5-1 and TRBJ1-1; D perhaps matches TRBD1 (5 bases). With 0 bases removed from V and 4 bases from J, the gap between germline ends came to 13 bases. This CDR3 has 15 residues. The germline V gene encodes CDR1 SGHRS and CDR2 YFSETQ. This CDR3 reads CASSLAGFQGTEAFF. CDR3 bases: TGCGCCAGCAGCTTGGCCGGATTTCAGGGCACTGAAGCTTTCTTT.

This chain connects TRBV7-8 to TRBJ1-5; D is perhaps TRBD1 (5 bases). The V end lost 0 bases, the J end lost 7 bases, and 7 bases lay between the germline ends. Per the germline V gene, CDR1 is SGHVS and CDR2 is FQNEAQ. The CDR3 runs 13 residues. For the CDR3, the DNA is TGTGCCAGCAGCTTAGCTGGGGCCCAGCCCCAGCATTTT. Its protein product is CASSLAGAQPQHF.

The V gene is TRBV7-9, the J gene TRBJ2-3; the match to TRBD1 covers 7 bases. Germline CDR1 reads SEHNR; CDR2 reads FQNEAQ (reference sequence). The CDR3 runs 16 residues. V lost 1 base, J lost 5 bases, and 9 bases stayed unmatched. Here the CDR3 reads CASSLGDSTFGDTQYF. In nucleotides, the CDR3 is TGTGCCAGCAGCTTAGGGGACAGCACCTTTGGAGATACGCAGTATTTT.

V and J are TRBV18 and TRBJ1-3; tentative D call: TRBD1 (5 bases). The V end lost 3 bases, the J end lost 4 bases, and 16 bases lay between the germline ends. Germline CDR1 is KGHSH and CDR2 is LQKENI. The CDR3 contains 16 residues. The CDR3 sequence is CASSPNWGHTGNTIYF. As DNA, the CDR3 is TGTGCCAGCTCACCCAATTGGGGCCATACAGGAAACACCATATATTTT.

The rearrangement joins TRBV27 to TRBJ1-1; D unresolved. Germline V gene sequence: CDR1 MNHEY, CDR2 SMNVEV (reference sequence). The germline V and J ends were trimmed by 4 bases and 4 bases, with 10 bases remaining between them. This CDR3 has 13 amino acids. The CDR3 nucleotides are TGTGCCAGCAGTTGGACGGGGTCCACTGAAGCTTTCTTT. It specifies CASSWTGSTEAFF.

This chain links TRBV18 with TRBJ2-3; TRBD1 matches at 9 bases. Germline V lookup: CDR1 KGHSH, CDR2 LQKENI. V shed 4 bases, J shed 3 bases, and the junction held 5 bases outside the gene matches. The CDR3 is 15 amino acids. The CDR3 nucleotides are TGTGCCAGCTCACAGCGACAGGGGGAGACAGATACGCAGTATTTT. Amino acids: CASSQRQGETDTQYF.

The gene calls are TRBV18 and TRBJ1-2; 7 bases line up with TRBD1. Per germline, CDR1 KGHSH and CDR2 LQKENI. The ends lost 5 bases at V and 0 bases at J; junction bases unmatched: 6. This CDR3 spans 15 amino acids. Written as DNA, the CDR3 is TGTGCCAGCTCAAGTATGGACAGGTCTAACTATGGCTACACCTTC. Translating it yields CASSSMDRSNYGYTF.

This chain connects TRBV14 to TRBJ2-5, with 12 bases that match TRBD2. Germline CDR1 is SGHDN and CDR2 is FVKESK. The CDR3 is made up of 17 amino acids. The ends lost 4 bases at V and 5 bases at J; junction bases unmatched: 11. The CDR3 nucleotides are TGTGCCAGCAGCCTACCCCTCGGACTAGCGGGAAGCGAGACCCAGTACTTC. As protein: CASSLPLGLAGSETQYF.

V and J are TRBV7-9 and TRBJ2-7, with TRBD1 identical over 8 bases. Germline CDR1 is SEHNR and CDR2 is FQNEAQ (reference sequence). The CDR3 extends over 15 amino acids. The trim removed 5 bases at V and 0 bases at J, leaving 6 bases unmatched. The CDR3 spells CASSLGQGSSYEQYF. For the CDR3, the DNA is TGTGCCAGCAGCCTTGGACAGGGAAGCTCCTACGAGCAGTACTTC. Full variable domain (missing parts from reference TRBV7-9 and TRBJ2-7): DTGVSQNPRHKITKRGQNVTFRCDPISEHNRLYWYRQTLGQGPEFLTYFQNEAQLEKSRLLSDRFSAERPKGSFSTLEIQRTEQGDSAMYLCASSLGQGSSYEQYFGPGTRLTVT.

The rearrangement links TRBV7-6 to TRBJ2-3, with D perhaps matching TRBD1 (5 bases). CDR1 is SGHVS and CDR2 is FNYEAQ in the germline V gene. The CDR3 consists of 16 residues. V was cut by 1 base and J by 5 bases, with 16 bases left in between. Here the CDR3 DNA reads TGTGCCAGCAGCTTAGGGGCGGCAGGGATTGAAGATACGCAGTATTTT. Its translation is CASSLGAAGIEDTQYF.

The chain couples TRBV6-5 to TRBJ1-1, with 7 bases that match TRBD1. CDR1 MNHEY and CDR2 SVGAGI come from the germline V gene. V was pared by 6 bases and J by 2 bases, with 9 bases of the junction left unmatched. There are 15 residues in the CDR3. The CDR3 region has the DNA TGTGCCAGCAGCCCCCAACAGGGGCCAAACACTGAAGCTTTCTTT. This gives the protein CASSPQQGPNTEAFF.

This rearrangement joins TRBV28 to TRBJ1-2; unclear D gene. Trimming took 8 bases from V and 7 from J, leaving 20 bases between them. The CDR3 is 14 amino acids. Per the germline V gene, CDR1 is MDHEN and CDR2 is SYDVKM. The CDR3 sequence is CASGESVASSGYTF. The CDR3 DNA reads as TGTGCCAGCGGCGAATCGGTAGCTTCGTCTGGCTACACCTTC.

The CDR3 loop is CAWEGGTYQETQYF. The CDR3 region has the DNA TGTGCCTGGGAAGGGGGCACGTACCAAGAGACCCAGTACTTC. The chain links TRBV30 to TRBJ2-5; 7 nucleotides line up with TRBD1. The V and J ends lost 5 bases and 0 bases, in that order; junction bases with no gene match: 6. The CDR3 has 14 amino acids. Germline loops: CDR1 GTSNPN, CDR2 SVGIG (reference sequence).

The chain recombines TRBV6-5 with TRBJ2-7, with D tentatively TRBD1 (7 bases). The V end lost 7 bases, the J end lost 4 bases, and 11 bases lay between the germline ends. This CDR3 comprises 12 residues. The V gene's germline CDR1 is MNHEY and CDR2 SVGAGI. The CDR3 loop is CASKTGTYEQYF. For the CDR3, the DNA is TGTGCCAGCAAGACAGGGACTTACGAGCAGTACTTC.

Comments on this clone: This CDR3 is also generated by other DNA sequences in the sample. V gene TRBV6-1 combines with J gene TRBJ1-1; D is unresolved. Germline V lookup: CDR1 MNHNS, CDR2 SASEGT. This CDR3 is built from 13 residues. V was trimmed by 4 bases and J by 9 bases, leaving 15 bases between them. In DNA, the CDR3 is TGTGCCAGCAGTGCGAAGGAGGGATCAAAAGCTTTCTTT. It yields the protein CASSAKEGSKAFF.

V usage is TRBV5-1 and J usage is TRBJ2-2, with 8 nucleotides matching TRBD2. Germline assignment: CDR1 SGHRS and CDR2 YFSETQ. V lost 1 base and J lost 3; bases outside the gene matches: 8. This CDR3 is built from 17 residues. The CDR3 is CASSLYATSVDTGELFF. DNA for the CDR3: TGCGCCAGCAGCTTGTATGCGACTAGCGTCGACACCGGGGAGCTGTTTTTT.

The chain links TRBV7-2 to TRBJ1-2; TRBD1 matches at 7 bases. The V segment lost 5 bases and the J segment 4 bases; nucleotides outside the gene matches: 16. Germline loops: CDR1 SGHTA, CDR2 FQGNSA. The CDR3 runs to 17 residues. The CDR3 loop reads CASSPPANPGGPYGYTF. The CDR3, as DNA: TGTGCCAGCAGCCCCCCGGCGAACCCAGGGGGACCCTATGGCTACACCTTC.